The TCR beta chain under discussion was sequenced for a study of T cell responses to AZD1222 COVID-19 vaccine. The protocol was immunoSEQ multiplex PCR, while the TCRdb copy is restricted to in-frame clones and leaves out a portion. Among some 150,000 clones listed, under 95% were seen once. This clone appeared a single time. J gave up 12 bases and V 5 bases, and 16 bases lay outside the gene matches. The CDR3 extends over 17 amino acids. CDR1 is SGHTA and CDR2 is FQGNSA in the germline V gene. The material sequenced was peripheral blood, taken on day 0 of MenACWY control vaccination. The chain employs TRBV7-2 and TRBJ2-1, with 13 bases matching TRBD2. The receptor comes from an adult in good health. CDR3 residues: CASSQTSGRGGPIGQFF. The CDR3 DNA is TGTGCCAGCAGCCAAACTAGCGGGAGGGGGGGCCCTATCGGGCAGTTCTTC.